Sequencing of this TCR beta chain was carried out in a study of control samples from healthy donors and cancer patients. Assay used: immunoSEQ multiplex PCR; TCRdb lists only in-frame clones, some missing. This sample has some 79,000 clones; roughly nine tenths occur once, and the top ten carry approximately 3.6%. The length of the CDR3 is 13 residues. Trimming took off 2 bases at V and 4 bases at J, with 9 bases between the two ends. CDR1 is SGHRS and CDR2 is YFSETQ in the germline V gene. This TCR was sampled from a woman aged 50 to 65 in good health. The material sequenced was blood. The chain couples TRBV5-1 to TRBJ1-1; D might be TRBD1 (6 bases). The CDR3 bases are TGCGCCAGCAGCTTTACAGGGATCACTGAAGCTTTCTTT. As protein: CASSFTGITEAFF. Together with reference TRBV5-1 and TRBJ1-1, the CDR3 gives the full variable domain: KAGVTQTPRYLIKTRGQQVTLSCSPISGHRSVSWYQQTPGQGLQFLFEYFSETQRNKGNFPGRFSGRQFSNSRSEMNVSTLELGDSALYLCASSFTGITEAFFGQGTRLTVV.